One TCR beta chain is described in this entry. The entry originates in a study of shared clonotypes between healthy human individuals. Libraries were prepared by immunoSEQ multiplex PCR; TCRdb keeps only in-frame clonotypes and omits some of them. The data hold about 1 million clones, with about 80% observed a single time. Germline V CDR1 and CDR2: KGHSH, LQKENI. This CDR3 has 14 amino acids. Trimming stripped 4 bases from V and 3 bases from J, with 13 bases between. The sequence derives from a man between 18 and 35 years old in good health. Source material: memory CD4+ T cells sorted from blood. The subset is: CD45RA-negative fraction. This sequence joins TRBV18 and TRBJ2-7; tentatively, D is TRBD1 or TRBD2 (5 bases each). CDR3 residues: CASSQGRGGYEQYF. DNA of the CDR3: TGTGCCAGCTCACAGGGACGGGGTGGCTACGAGCAGTACTTC.